Sequencing of this T cell receptor (beta chain) was carried out in a study of T cell responses to AZD1222 COVID-19 vaccine. Across the study: It was second doses at about 4 or about 12 weeks that were pooled. Study-wide results and caveats: Reportedly, close to half of spike-specific TCRs are directed against unmutated variant regions. Of the AZD1222 recipients, only 5 or 6 were seropositive at baseline.

A note on this clone: Its cognate antigen is unknown.

Clones were sequenced by immunoSEQ multiplex PCR, and TCRdb holds only the in-frame ones, with some missing. The sample contains 150,000 to 200,000 clones, around 92% of which appear only once. Sequenced material: peripheral blood, taken on day 0 of AZD1222 vaccination. The clonotype was recovered from an adult in good health.

The DNA for the CDR3 is TGTGCCATCAGTGAGCCTAGGGCAACCGGTGGGGCCAACGTCCTGACTTTC. Encoded protein: CAISEPRATGGANVLTF. The chain is built from TRBV10-3 and TRBJ2-6; D is unclear. Germline-derived CDR1 and CDR2 are ENHRY and SYGVKD. The CDR3 consists of 17 residues. V was clipped by 2 bases and J by 3 bases, with 14 bases between them.